A single sample is the source of the 22 T cell receptor beta chains below, sequenced in a study of cytomegalovirus exposure and HLA in healthy donors. Amplification used 60 Vbeta primers and 13 Jbeta primers. Generated by immunoSEQ multiplex PCR, the TCRdb table keeps only in-frame clones and is missing some. The sample lists 150,000 to 200,000 clones; 60% to 80% were seen once. The sequenced material came from PBMCs. These receptors came from a middle-aged man in good health and CMV-seropositive.

The CDR3 region is CASSLVSGEAEAFF. The CDR3 DNA is TGCGCCAGCAGCTTGGTTTCCGGGGAGGCTGAAGCTTTCTTT. The chain combines TRBV5-1 with TRBJ1-1; D is undetermined. The CDR3 runs to 14 residues. V shed 0 bases and J shed 6 bases, with 12 bases lying between them. CDR1 is SGHRS and CDR2 is YFSETQ in the germline V gene.

This clone was detected once. The rearrangement links TRBV5-6 to TRBJ1-2, with D possibly being TRBD1 (5 bases). The germline gives CDR1 SGHDT, CDR2 YYEEEE. V was shortened by 0 bases and J by 3 bases, with 12 bases between the two germline ends. The CDR3 is 15 amino acids. The CDR3 loop reads CASSLGTGGYYGYTF. The CDR3 bases are TGTGCCAGCAGCTTGGGGACCGGGGGGTACTATGGCTACACCTTC.

The chain employs TRBV6-5 and TRBJ2-1; TRBD2 matches 10 bases. J gave up 4 bases and V 8 bases, and 8 bases lay outside the gene matches. CDR1 MNHEY and CDR2 SVGAGI come from the germline V gene. CDR3 length: 15 amino acids. The CDR3, as DNA: TGTGCCAGCGCCGAAACTAGCGGGGATTACAATGAGCAGTTCTTC. It encodes CASAETSGDYNEQFF.

The chain links TRBV10-1 to TRBJ2-2, with D possibly TRBD1 on 5 matching bases. Trimming took 3 bases from V and 3 from J, leaving 5 bases between them. The CDR3 consists of 13 residues. Germline V lookup: CDR1 WNHNN, CDR2 SYGVQD (reference sequence). DNA for the CDR3: TGCGCCAGCAGTGACAGGGACACCGGGGAGCTGTTTTTT. Its translation: CASSDRDTGELFF.

The rearrangement uses TRBV6-5 and TRBJ2-5; D is perhaps TRBD2 (6 bases). This CDR3 has 13 residues. Trimming removed 4 bases from V and 5 bases from J, with 11 bases in between. From germline, CDR1 is MNHEY and CDR2 SVGAGI. CDR3 residues: CASSSGTVETQYF. The CDR3 DNA follows: TGTGCCAGCAGTTCCGGGACTGTGGAGACCCAGTACTTC.

CDR3 region: CASSWTSGGFRNEQFF. CDR3 nucleotide sequence: TGTGCCAGCAGTTGGACTAGCGGAGGTTTTCGGAATGAGCAGTTCTTC. This chain links TRBV28 with TRBJ2-1; the match to TRBD2 covers 10 bases. The CDR3 has 16 amino acids. Germline CDR1 reads MDHEN; CDR2 reads SYDVKM. The junction had 10 bases not matched to a gene; V was cut back by 4 bases and J by 7 bases.

Here the CDR3 DNA reads TGTGCCAGCAGCTGGGGACTAGCGAGCGTCACAGATACGCAGTATTTT. Translated, it gives CASSWGLASVTDTQYF. The chain joins TRBV5-4 to TRBJ2-3; TRBD2 aligns across 10 bases. Germline lookup yields CDR1 SGHNT and CDR2 YYREEE (reference sequence). The junction had 6 bases not matched to a gene; V was cut back by 3 bases and J by 2 bases. There are 16 residues in the CDR3.

This chain connects TRBV6-5 to TRBJ1-5; D may be TRBD1 (5 bases). Per the germline V gene, CDR1 is MNHEY and CDR2 is SVGAGI. Trimming pared 10 bases from V and 4 bases from J, leaving 17 bases between. CDR3 length: 14 amino acids. DNA for the CDR3: TGTGCCACCAGACACCCGGGGGTTAATCAGCCCCAGCATTTT. It is translated as CATRHPGVNQPQHF.

This clone appeared once. The chain carries TRBV7-6 and TRBJ1-1; 7 bases line up with TRBD1. The V gene end was trimmed by 8 bases and the J gene end by 1 base; junction bases not matched to a gene: 4. Germline V gene data show CDR1 as SGHVS and CDR2 as FNYEAQ. The CDR3 is 13 amino acids. The DNA for the CDR3 is TGTGCCAGCTCACAGGGGCCGAACACTGAAGCTTTCTTT. Translating it yields CASSQGPNTEAFF.

The rearrangement uses TRBV6-5 and TRBJ2-1; 9 positions match TRBD1. J lost 5 bases, V lost 0 bases, and 2 bases had no gene match. Germline CDR1 MNHEY, CDR2 SVGAGI. This CDR3 is built from 15 residues. CDR3 DNA sequence: TGTGCCAGCAGTTACTCGGGACAGGGAAACAATGAGCAGTTCTTC. Translated, it gives CASSYSGQGNNEQFF.

This clone was counted only a few times. The chain links TRBV5-4 to TRBJ1-4; 7 nucleotides align to TRBD1. CDR1 and CDR2 from the germline V gene are SGHNT and YYREEE (reference sequence). V dropped 3 bases and J dropped 7; count of bases not matched to a gene: 12. The CDR3 is 16 amino acids. As DNA, the CDR3 is TGTGCCAGCAGCTCTTCAACCGGGACAGCGACTGAAAAACTGTTTTTT. It codes for CASSSSTGTATEKLFF. The whole variable domain, filled in from reference TRBV5-4 and TRBJ1-4, reads ETGVTQSPTHLIKTRGQQVTLRCSSQSGHNTVSWYQQALGQGPQFIFQYYREEENGRGNFPPRFSGLQFPNYSSELNVNALELDDSALYLCASSSSTGTATEKLFFGSGTQLSVL.

For the CDR3, the DNA is TGTGCCAGGGCCGAGGGCGGTTCCACAGATACGCAGTATTTT. Translation: CARAEGGSTDTQYF. This chain links TRBV7-9 with TRBJ2-3, with D possibly TRBD2 on 5 matching bases. Trimming pared 9 bases from V and 2 bases from J, leaving 15 bases between. The V gene's germline CDR1 is SEHNR and CDR2 FQNEAQ (reference sequence). The CDR3 is made up of 14 amino acids.

The gene calls are TRBV7-2 and TRBJ1-2; possible D gene TRBD1, 5 bases. The germline CDR1 and CDR2 sequences are SGHTA and FQGNSA. V was pared by 1 base and J by 4 bases, with 16 bases between. The CDR3 consists of 16 residues. Written as DNA, the CDR3 is TGTGCCAGCAGCTTAGATCTACCTCGGACAAGCTATGGCTACACCTTC. It translates to CASSLDLPRTSYGYTF. Full variable domain (remainder filled in from reference TRBV7-2 and TRBJ1-2): GAGVSQSPSNKVTEKGKDVELRCDPISGHTALYWYRQSLGQGLEFLIYFQGNSAPDKSGLPSDRFSAERTGGSVSTLTIQRTQQEDSAVYLCASSLDLPRTSYGYTFGSGTRLTVV.

The rearrangement links TRBV10-3 to TRBJ2-3, with 7 bases matching TRBD2. The V segment lost 3 bases and the J segment 6 bases; nucleotides outside the gene matches: 9. The CDR3 totals 15 residues. Germline CDR1 reads ENHRY; CDR2 reads SYGVKD. This chain's CDR3 is CAISDSKTSADTQYF. As DNA, the CDR3 is TGTGCCATCAGTGACTCAAAAACTAGCGCCGATACGCAGTATTTT.

The rearrangement uses TRBV4-1 and TRBJ1-6; 9 positions agree with TRBD1. The CDR3 extends over 16 amino acids. The ends lost 3 bases at V and 10 bases at J; junction bases unmatched: 10. Germline V gene sequence: CDR1 MGHRA, CDR2 YSYEKL. CDR3 coding DNA: TGCGCCAGCAGCCACCTCTACAGGGGGCGAGGATCACCCCTCCACTTT. Its protein product is CASSHLYRGRGSPLHF.

The chain carries TRBV21-1 and TRBJ2-4; the table's D gene call, TRBD1, was not cross checked with the DNA. TRBV21-1 is deemed a pseudogene. This CDR3 region has 15 residues. In DNA, the CDR3 is TGTGCCAGCAGCCCAGGACAGGCAGCCAAAAACATTCAGTACTTC. It specifies CASSPGQAAKNIQYF.

On this clone: Additional DNA sequences in this sample encode the identical CDR3. J is TRBJ1-5 and V is TRBV5-1; D unclear. The CDR3 has 15 amino acids. Germline CDR1 is SGHRS and CDR2 is YFSETQ. Trimming pared 4 bases from V and 4 bases from J, leaving 15 bases between. The CDR3 DNA reads TGCGCCAGCAGCCCCGATGGGCAAGTAAATCAGCCCCAGCATTTT. As protein: CASSPDGQVNQPQHF.

This rearrangement joins TRBV6-1 to TRBJ1-5, with a weak D call TRBD1 (6 bases). Looked up from germline, CDR1 is MNHNS and CDR2 is SASEGT. The CDR3 totals 16 residues. V lost 5 bases to trimming and J lost 4 bases, with 18 bases between them. Here the CDR3 DNA reads TGTGCCAGCAGTCAAGGACAGACCGAAGCTAATCAGCCCCAGCATTTT. It yields the protein CASSQGQTEANQPQHF.

J is TRBJ2-7 and V is TRBV27, with 9 bases that match TRBD1. Germline V gene sequence: CDR1 MNHEY, CDR2 SMNVEV (reference sequence). The CDR3 is made up of 16 amino acids. V lost 5 bases to trimming and J lost 2 bases; unmatched junction nucleotides: 10. Here the CDR3 DNA reads TGTGCCAGCAGTGATCCGGGACAGGGACGGACCTACGAGCAGTACTTC. Translating gives CASSDPGQGRTYEQYF.

This clone has a single count. The chain is built from TRBV28 and TRBJ1-1; 9 nucleotides agree with TRBD1. In germline, CDR1 is MDHEN, CDR2 SYDVKM. The length of the CDR3 is 14 residues. The V segment lost 6 bases and the J segment 4 bases; nucleotides outside the gene matches: 6. The CDR3 region is CASRPRDRVTEAFF. The CDR3, as DNA: TGTGCCAGCAGGCCCCGGGACAGGGTCACTGAAGCTTTCTTT.

This clone was counted between two and nine times. V is TRBV19 and J is TRBJ1-1; no reliable D call. The CDR3 is made up of 14 amino acids. The germline gives CDR1 LNHDA, CDR2 SQIVND (reference sequence). V was pared by 6 bases and J by 1 base, with 12 bases between. Here the CDR3 reads CASRGREANTEAFF. The CDR3 DNA reads TGTGCCAGTAGGGGTAGGGAGGCGAACACTGAAGCTTTCTTT.

The chain carries TRBV7-9 and TRBJ2-5; tentatively, D is TRBD2 (5 bases). This CDR3 spans 15 amino acids. V shed 6 bases and J shed 4 bases, with 18 bases lying between them. Germline V lookup: CDR1 SEHNR, CDR2 FQNEAQ (reference sequence). Written as DNA, the CDR3 is TGTGCCAGCAGGGCGGGCCTTGGGCCCCGAGAGACCCAGTACTTC. Protein: CASRAGLGPRETQYF.